This T cell receptor (beta chain) derives from a study of cytomegalovirus exposure and HLA in healthy donors. Study as a whole: Unique TCRs from HLA-typed donors, 75 million to 100 million of them, were held in an early data release.

The study ran its PCR with 60 Vbeta and 13 Jbeta primers. Sequenced by immunoSEQ multiplex PCR; TCRdb stores in-frame clones only, minus some. Of about 130,000 clones listed, around 77% are singletons. The CDR3 runs to 18 residues. Germline V lookup: CDR1 SGHTA, CDR2 FQGNSA. V lost 2 bases, J lost 0 bases, and 17 bases lay in between. V is TRBV7-2 and J is TRBJ2-1; a possible D gene is TRBD2 (6 bases). The sequenced sample consisted of PBMCs. This clonotype was obtained from a male donor in good health and CMV-seropositive. The CDR3 is CASSLRRESPLSYNEQFF. The CDR3 DNA is TGTGCCAGCAGCTTAAGGCGGGAAAGTCCCCTCTCCTACAATGAGCAGTTCTTC.